Below, 15 T cell receptor beta chains from the same sample are listed, as sequenced in a study of radiation and T cells in renal cell carcinoma. Described time point: baseline pretreatment blood. The treatment is: 15 Gy SBRT to primary tumor, nephrectomy 4 weeks later. Clones were read by immunoSEQ multiplex PCR, and TCRdb kept only the in-frame ones, dropping some. The data contain 70,000 to 95,000 clones, over 75% of them seen just once; the ten biggest clones take up around 6.7%. The material was blood, obtained from a patient whose treatment included radiotherapy and nephrectomy. The receptors stem from a man in his 60s with renal cell carcinoma.

The chain combines TRBV7-2 with TRBJ2-7, with D possibly matching TRBD1 (6 bases). The V gene's germline CDR1 is SGHTA and CDR2 FQGNSA. V shed 1 base and J shed 3 bases, with 7 bases lying between them. The CDR3 runs 13 residues. CDR3 DNA sequence: TGTGCCAGCAGCTTAGGACAGGTCTACGAGCAGTACTTC. Translated, it gives CASSLGQVYEQYF.

J is TRBJ2-3 and V is TRBV5-1, with D tentatively TRBD2 (5 bases). There are 13 residues in the CDR3. The germline V and J ends were trimmed by 3 bases and 2 bases, with 7 bases remaining between them. The germline gives CDR1 SGHRS, CDR2 YFSETQ. CDR3 DNA sequence: TGCGCCAGCAGCTCGGGGAACACAGATACGCAGTATTTT. Its protein product is CASSSGNTDTQYF.

Only one count was recorded for this clone. The chain links TRBV11-2 to TRBJ2-3, with 9 positions matching TRBD2. Germline-derived CDR1 and CDR2 are SGHAT and FQNNGV. The CDR3 consists of 18 residues. Trimming took 4 bases from V and 3 from J; bases not matched to a gene: 14. CDR3: CASSSTPTGTSPTDTQYF. The CDR3 coding sequence is TGTGCCAGCAGCTCGACACCAACCGGGACTAGCCCTACAGATACGCAGTATTTT.

This chain uses TRBV18 with TRBJ1-1; D might be TRBD1 (6 bases). This CDR3 has 15 residues. The germline V gene has CDR1 KGHSH and CDR2 LQKENI. With 3 bases removed from V and 3 bases from J, the gap between germline ends came to 14 bases. The CDR3 nucleotides read TGTGCCAGCTCACCGGGGCAGGGGAGGGACACTGAAGCTTTCTTT. Protein: CASSPGQGRDTEAFF.

J is TRBJ2-2 and V is TRBV6-1, with a tentative D call TRBD2 (5 bases). The V and J ends lost 2 bases and 4 bases respectively, with 17 bases between them. The CDR3 covers 17 residues. Germline V gene lookup returns CDR1 MNHNS and CDR2 SASEGT. As DNA, the CDR3 is TGTGCCAGCAGTGAACCCTCGGCGGGCCACCCCACCGGGGAGCTGTTTTTT. Protein product: CASSEPSAGHPTGELFF.

The V and J genes are TRBV29-1 and TRBJ2-1; D is unclear. CDR3 length: 13 residues. Germline assignment: CDR1 SQVTM and CDR2 ANQGSEA. V was cut by 3 bases and J by 0 bases, with 6 bases left in between. The CDR3 nucleotides read TGCAGCGTTGATGGTTACTCCTACAATGAGCAGTTCTTC. Amino acids: CSVDGYSYNEQFF.

J is TRBJ2-1 and V is TRBV19; the D gene is possibly TRBD2 (7 bases). This CDR3 comprises 14 residues. Germline values: CDR1 LNHDA, CDR2 SQIVND (reference sequence). Trimming shortened V by 8 bases and J by 3 bases, and 14 bases separated the two germline ends. The CDR3 sequence: CASDRGGGYNEQFF. The CDR3 DNA is TGTGCCAGTGATCGAGGGGGGGGCTACAATGAGCAGTTCTTC.

This clone was detected only a few times. The V gene is TRBV19, the J gene TRBJ1-5; D is unresolved. V lost 3 bases to trimming and J lost 3 bases, with 9 bases between them. From germline, CDR1 is LNHDA and CDR2 SQIVND (reference sequence). The CDR3 consists of 14 residues. Written as DNA, the CDR3 is TGTGCCAGTAGTATTTACGGGGACAATCAGCCCCAGCATTTT. Translated: CASSIYGDNQPQHF.

This sequence joins TRBV29-1 and TRBJ2-7; possible D gene TRBD2, 5 bases. Between the trimmed V and J ends, which lost 7 bases and 0 bases, there was a span of 13 bases. CDR1 and CDR2 from the germline V gene are SQVTM and ANQGSEA. The CDR3 is 13 residues long. CDR3 DNA: TGCAGCGCGAGCAGAGGGAGCTCCTACGAGCAGTACTTC. Amino acids: CSASRGSSYEQYF.

This clone occurred a few times. This chain uses TRBV9 with TRBJ1-5, with 7 bases that match TRBD1. The V segment lost 0 bases and the J segment 9 bases; nucleotides outside the gene matches: 6. CDR3 length: 14 amino acids. Germline V CDR1 and CDR2: SGDLS, YYNGEE. The CDR3 DNA follows: TGTGCCAGCAGCGTAGGACAGGGAGATCGGCCCCAGCATTTT. Its protein is CASSVGQGDRPQHF. The full variable domain, completed using reference TRBV9 and TRBJ1-5, is DSGVTQTPKHLITATGQRVTLRCSPRSGDLSVYWYQQSLDQGLQFLIQYYNGEERAKGNILERFSAQQFPDLHSELNLSSLELGDSALYFCASSVGQGDRPQHFGDGTRLSIL.

The gene calls are TRBV27 and TRBJ2-7; D unclear. CDR3 length: 16 residues. Trimming pared 0 bases from V and 3 bases from J, leaving 15 bases between. Germline CDR1 MNHEY, CDR2 SMNVEV (reference sequence). Written as DNA, the CDR3 is TGTGCCAGCAGTTTATCGTACCCTCCGTCTCGCTACGAGCAGTACTTC. It specifies CASSLSYPPSRYEQYF.

This clone occurred a few times. The chain recombines TRBV5-4 with TRBJ2-5; D unclear. CDR3 size: 13 residues. CDR1 SGHNT and CDR2 YYREEE come from the germline V gene (reference sequence). The V gene lost 0 bases and the J gene lost 2 bases, with 5 bases spanning the gap. This CDR3 reads CASSLGAQETQYF. DNA of the CDR3: TGTGCCAGCAGCTTGGGGGCGCAAGAGACCCAGTACTTC. The full variable domain, completed using reference TRBV5-4 and TRBJ2-5, is ETGVTQSPTHLIKTRGQQVTLRCSSQSGHNTVSWYQQALGQGPQFIFQYYREEENGRGNFPPRFSGLQFPNYSSELNVNALELDDSALYLCASSLGAQETQYFGPGTRLLVL.

A few counts support this clone. The chain couples TRBV7-8 to TRBJ2-5; D call uncertain. The CDR3 extends over 12 amino acids. CDR1 is SGHVS and CDR2 is FQNEAQ in the germline V gene. Trimming shortened V by 5 bases and J by 5 bases, and 9 bases separated the two germline ends. For the CDR3, the DNA is TGTGCCAGCAGCCCCGGCGCGGAGACCCAGTACTTC. Amino acids: CASSPGAETQYF.

The chain has TRBV25-1 and TRBJ2-5, with 12 bases identical to TRBD2. The J call may be in error: the DNA end matches TRBJ2-7 better. The CDR3 has 15 residues. Per germline, CDR1 MGHDK and CDR2 SYGVNS. As DNA, the CDR3 is TGTGCCAGCAGTGGGACTAGCGGGAAAACCTACGAGCAGTACTTC. Encoded protein: CASSGTSGKTYEQYF.

The chain employs TRBV4-1 and TRBJ2-1; TRBD2 aligns across 13 bases. Germline V gives CDR1 MGHRA, CDR2 YSYEKL. This CDR3 contains 15 residues. V trimming: 6 bases; J trimming: 6 bases; junction bases outside the gene matches: 5. The CDR3 loop is CASRLAGGPGNEQFF. DNA of the CDR3: TGCGCCAGCAGACTAGCGGGAGGGCCGGGCAATGAGCAGTTCTTC.